This entry lists 8 T cell receptor beta chains sequenced from one sample in a study of T cell responses to AZD1222 COVID-19 vaccine. TCRdb's copy holds only in-frame clones and misses some; the assay was immunoSEQ multiplex PCR. The sample shows 200,000 or so clones, 90% of them seen only once. Sequenced here: peripheral blood, sampled on day 0 of AZD1222 vaccination. The receptors were gathered from an adult in good health.

The rearrangement uses TRBV18 and TRBJ2-3; 12 nucleotides line up with TRBD2. Per germline, CDR1 KGHSH and CDR2 LQKENI. The CDR3 extends over 15 amino acids. V trimming: 5 bases; J trimming: 5 bases; junction bases outside the gene matches: 5. CDR3: CASSETSGSLDTQYF. The CDR3 nucleotides are TGTGCCAGCTCAGAGACTAGCGGGAGTTTAGATACGCAGTATTTT.

The CDR3 bases are TGCGCCAGCAGTGAGGGCGCCGGGGGGCAGCCCCAGCATTTT. Its translation is CASSEGAGGQPQHF. The chain combines TRBV10-1 with TRBJ1-5, with D tentatively TRBD1 (5 bases). Looked up from germline, CDR1 is WNHNN and CDR2 is SYGVQD (reference sequence). Deletions cut 2 bases from V and 7 bases from J, with 12 bases between. The CDR3 totals 14 residues.

CDR3 nucleotides: TGTGCCAGCAGTTCCGGGACAGGGGCCAATCAGCCCCAGCATTTT. Encoded protein: CASSSGTGANQPQHF. V gene TRBV6-5 combines with J gene TRBJ1-5; the match to TRBD1 covers 10 bases. Per germline, CDR1 MNHEY and CDR2 SVGAGI. J lost 3 bases, V lost 4 bases, and 3 bases had no gene match. The CDR3 has 15 amino acids.

This clone appeared once. The rearrangement links TRBV4-2 to TRBJ1-4; 8 bases agree with TRBD1. Trimming removed 1 base from V and 8 bases from J; junction bases left unmatched: 9. The CDR3 spans 16 residues. CDR1 and CDR2 (germline): LGHNA, YNFKEQ. The CDR3 DNA reads as TGTGCCAGCAGCCAAGCGTACCAGGGGGCAGGGGAAAAACTGTTTTTT. Residues: CASSQAYQGAGEKLFF.

The CDR3 DNA follows: TGTGCCAGCAGCCCGGGATGGGCCCCCAATGAGCAGTTCTTC. Residues: CASSPGWAPNEQFF. The gene calls are TRBV5-6 and TRBJ2-1; D is possibly TRBD2 (5 bases). In germline, CDR1 is SGHDT, CDR2 YYEEEE. The V gene lost 4 bases and the J gene lost 6 bases, with 14 bases spanning the gap. CDR3 length: 14 residues.

V usage is TRBV6-1 and J usage is TRBJ2-5; D ambiguous. V dropped 1 base and J dropped 2 bases, with 8 bases sitting between them. Germline V gene sequence: CDR1 MNHNS, CDR2 SASEGT. The CDR3 runs 14 residues. In DNA form, the CDR3 reads TGTGCCAGCAGTGAAGGGACCACGCAAGAGACCCAGTACTTC. Translating gives CASSEGTTQETQYF.

The chain recombines TRBV6-5 with TRBJ2-7; the D gene is possibly TRBD2 (9 bases). The CDR3 sequence is 15 residues long. Germline V gives CDR1 MNHEY, CDR2 SVGAGI. V lost 2 bases and J lost 7, with 18 bases in between. The CDR3 is CASSYGDRLAGEQYF. For the CDR3, the DNA is TGTGCCAGCAGTTACGGGGACAGGCTAGCGGGAGAGCAGTACTTC.

The CDR3 spells CASSPGTAPGNTIYF. Written as DNA, the CDR3 is TGTGCCAGCTCACCAGGTACAGCTCCTGGAAACACCATATATTTT. The genes are TRBV18 and TRBJ1-3; D ambiguous. The V end lost 2 bases, the J end lost 2 bases, and 10 bases lay between the germline ends. The CDR3 contains 15 residues. Germline V CDR1 and CDR2: KGHSH, LQKENI.